Presented here are 15 T cell receptor beta chains from one specimen sequenced in a study of blood T cells in healthy people across ages. Through a sample-barcoded 5' primer and a J-beta primer mix, a second PCR was run for roughly 6 to 11 cycles. TCRdb ran MiXCR on the 5' RACE reads and lists one entry per CDR3 protein. The table includes 910,000 or so distinct CDR3 sequences, roughly 51% detected once. Sequences were obtained from blood. These receptors were obtained from a woman aged 55 to 70 in good health.

This rearrangement joins TRBV2 to TRBJ2-7, with a possible D match to TRBD1 (6 bases). Trimming cost V 4 bases and J 1 base, with 14 bases left between them. There are 15 residues in the CDR3. Germline assignment: CDR1 SNHLY and CDR2 FYNNEI. The chain's CDR3 is CASSGGGQGSYEQYF. For the CDR3, the DNA is TGTGCCAGCAGTGGGGGTGGGCAGGGGTCCTACGAGCAGTACTTC.

The chain combines TRBV7-9 with TRBJ1-2, with 8 bases fitting TRBD1. CDR1 and CDR2 from the germline V gene are SEHNR and FQNEAQ (reference sequence). The CDR3 contains 20 residues. The V segment lost 3 bases and the J segment 4 bases; nucleotides outside the gene matches: 22. This chain's CDR3 is CASSLFGVWDRRLPSYGYTF. CDR3 coding DNA: TGTGCCAGCAGCTTGTTCGGGGTCTGGGACAGGCGATTACCTTCCTATGGCTACACCTTC.

This chain connects TRBV7-3 to TRBJ2-1; TRBD2 might be the D (5 bases). CDR3 length: 17 residues. The germline V gene has CDR1 SGHTA and CDR2 FQGTGA. Deletions cut 0 bases from V and 4 bases from J, with 16 bases between. The CDR3 sequence is CASSLTVRTSPYNEQFF. In DNA form, the CDR3 reads TGTGCCAGCAGCTTAACGGTCCGGACTTCACCGTACAATGAGCAGTTCTTC.

CDR3 loop: CASSLEEFSYEQYF. CDR3 bases: TGTGCCAGCAGCTTAGAGGAGTTCTCCTACGAGCAGTACTTC. This chain joins TRBV7-6 and TRBJ2-5, with D unresolved. The J call could be wrong; TRBJ2-7 is a better fit for the DNA end. The CDR3 sequence is 14 residues long. Germline CDR1 and CDR2: SGHVS and FNYEAQ.

This clonotype was recorded many times. The chain uses TRBV29-1 and TRBJ2-7; the D call may be TRBD1 or TRBD2 (6 bases each). CDR1 is SQVTM, CDR2 ANQGSEA, per germline. CDR3 length equals 14 residues. Trimming removed 4 bases at V and 2 bases at J, with 15 bases between. The CDR3 nucleotides read TGCAGCGTTGTCAAGGGGGGTGACGCCTACGAGCAGTACTTC. Its protein product is CSVVKGGDAYEQYF.

This clonotype turned up a few times. The chain uses TRBV5-6 and TRBJ2-5, with D tentatively TRBD1 (6 bases). In germline, CDR1 is SGHDT, CDR2 YYEEEE. Trimming removed 0 bases from V and 0 bases from J, with 12 bases in between. This CDR3 has 16 amino acids. The CDR3 DNA reads as TGTGCCAGCAGCTTGGGCAGGGGATTTGACCAAGAGACCCAGTACTTC. Protein product: CASSLGRGFDQETQYF. Supplemented by reference TRBV5-6 and TRBJ2-5, the full variable domain reads DAGVTQSPTHLIKTRGQQVTLRCSPKSGHDTVSWYQQALGQGPQFIFQYYEEEERQRGNFPDRFSGHQFPNYSSELNVNALLLGDSALYLCASSLGRGFDQETQYFGPGTRLLVL.

This chain joins TRBV4-3 and TRBJ1-1; D is uncertain. CDR1 and CDR2 from the germline V gene are LGHNA and YSLEER. The CDR3 consists of 14 residues. V was cut by 4 bases and J by 4 bases, with 13 bases left in between. For the CDR3, the DNA is TGCGCCAGCAGCCTCCTCTCAGGCGGCACTGAAGCTTTCTTT. Translating it yields CASSLLSGGTEAFF.

The chain combines TRBV20-1 with TRBJ2-1; D gene uncertain. Deletions cut 1 base from V and 6 bases from J, with 16 bases between. CDR1 and CDR2 from the germline V gene are DFQATT and SNEGSKA (reference sequence). CDR3 size: 15 residues. CDR3 sequence (DNA): TGCAGTGCTAGAGTATCAAGGTTCGGCCCCAATGAGCAGTTCTTC. Protein product: CSARVSRFGPNEQFF.

The V and J genes are TRBV20-1 and TRBJ2-7, with 8 bases matching TRBD2. The CDR3 is 15 amino acids. Looked up from germline, CDR1 is DFQATT and CDR2 is SNEGSKA (reference sequence). V gave up 5 bases and J gave up 4 bases; unmatched junction bases: 13. This CDR3 is CSAYAGGSGPYEQYF. CDR3 in DNA: TGCAGTGCTTATGCGGGGGGCAGCGGGCCGTACGAGCAGTACTTC.

The genes are TRBV28 and TRBJ1-2; the D gene is possibly TRBD1 (5 bases). The germline CDR1 and CDR2 sequences are MDHEN and SYDVKM. The V end was cut by 8 bases, the J end by 10 bases, with 20 bases between. The CDR3 is 13 amino acids. In nucleotides, the CDR3 is TGTGCCAGCTTTTTCCGGGACGACGGGTTCTACACCTTC. Protein sequence: CASFFRDDGFYTF.

This clonotype has more than one count but fewer than ten. CDR3 loop: CASSFTSGSAYEQYF. DNA for the CDR3: TGCGCCAGCAGCTTTACTAGCGGGAGTGCCTACGAGCAGTACTTC. V and J are TRBV5-1 and TRBJ2-7; 11 bases map to TRBD2. Germline values: CDR1 SGHRS, CDR2 YFSETQ. Germline trimming cut 2 bases from V and 2 bases from J; bases unmatched to any gene: 3. CDR3 length: 15 amino acids.

This clonotype was seen once. This chain connects TRBV7-2 to TRBJ2-7, with no clear D. The CDR3 is 15 residues long. With 0 bases removed from V and 2 bases from J, the gap between germline ends came to 11 bases. The germline V gene has CDR1 SGHTA and CDR2 FQGNSA. The CDR3 DNA reads as TGTGCCAGCAGCTTAGCTGGCAAGACGACCTACGAGCAGTACTTC. Encoded protein: CASSLAGKTTYEQYF.

The CDR3 DNA reads TGTGCCTGGGAACCCTCATGGGGTCAGCCCCAGCATTTT. Translated: CAWEPSWGQPQHF. The chain combines TRBV30 with TRBJ1-5, with D unresolved. From germline, CDR1 is GTSNPN and CDR2 SVGIG (reference sequence). The CDR3 length is 13 residues. Trimming took off 5 bases at V and 6 bases at J, with 14 bases between the two ends.

This rearrangement joins TRBV5-1 to TRBJ2-5; 10 nucleotides align to TRBD1. The J segment lost 4 bases and the V segment lost 6 bases, leaving 6 bases of the junction unmatched. The V gene's germline CDR1 is SGHRS and CDR2 YFSETQ. The CDR3 has 14 amino acids. CDR3 region: CASTKGTGVETQYF. The CDR3 DNA reads TGCGCCAGCACCAAAGGGACAGGGGTAGAGACCCAGTACTTC.

V usage is TRBV5-1 and J usage is TRBJ1-1; the D gene is possibly TRBD1 (6 bases). This CDR3 is built from 14 residues. Trimming cost V 4 bases and J 3 bases, with 13 bases left between them. In germline, CDR1 is SGHRS, CDR2 YFSETQ. CDR3 sequence reads: CASSPQGTYTEAFF. The CDR3 DNA reads as TGCGCCAGCAGCCCGCAGGGGACCTACACTGAAGCTTTCTTT.